This is a list of T cell receptor beta chains from one sample in a study of blood T cell repertoires in COVID-19. Only in-frame clones appear in the TCRdb table, and some are missing; sequencing was by immunoSEQ multiplex PCR. Of 230,000 or so clones listed, approximately 86% are singletons. The sequenced material came from PBMCs or T cells enriched from blood (not recorded which). These receptors were collected from a woman aged 45-60 years with acute COVID-19. Both conserved end residues are part of each CDR3. Fields, in order: D gene, J gene, V gene, clone size, CDR3 protein. D genes are given only for firm matches. Clone size appears in some rows only: once, few, many, or a class for an expanded clone.

-,TRBJ1-4,TRBV19,-,CASSFVWEGKLFF
TRBD2,TRBJ2-7,TRBV27,-,CASSRRRTSGSSYEQYF
-,TRBJ2-1,TRBV2,-,CASSAQASTSYNEQFF
-,TRBJ2-1,TRBV28,-,CASSLLVGDTKQFF
-,TRBJ1-1,TRBV19,once,CASTPAVGGNEAFF
-,TRBJ2-1,TRBV9,-,CASSAEGRRENEQFF
-,TRBJ1-1,TRBV6-5,few,CASRITTRRGTEAFF
TRBD2,TRBJ2-7,TRBV7-8,-,CASSLTSGYEQYF
-,TRBJ2-7,TRBV29-1,-,CSVEDGTLSYEQYF
-,TRBJ2-1,TRBV19,-,CASSIGSGTYNEQFF
TRBD2,TRBJ2-1,TRBV30,-,CAWSDGTSNEQFF
TRBD2,TRBJ2-3,TRBV29-1,-,CSVEGGLAGDSDTQYF
TRBD2,TRBJ2-7,TRBV27,-,CASKFPGGEQYF
-,TRBJ2-7,TRBV27,-,CASSFRPGEQYF
-,TRBJ1-2,TRBV28,few,CASRLPGGEGYTF
-,TRBJ2-1,TRBV10-3,-,CAISGQTDEQFF
TRBD2,TRBJ2-3,TRBV7-9,-,CASSSRGGLMGTQYF
TRBD1,TRBJ2-7,TRBV7-8,-,CASNRGQGKYEQYF
TRBD2,TRBJ2-2,TRBV6-4,few,CASSDSKLAGAPGELFF
TRBD1,TRBJ2-7,TRBV18,-,CASSPPEGTGSLEQYF
TRBD1,TRBJ1-4,TRBV28,once,CASSLTGGRGEKLFF
-,TRBJ2-7,TRBV6-5,once,CASNLFGEEQYF
-,TRBJ1-2,TRBV6-6,few,CASSYDGNFYGYTF
-,TRBJ2-3,TRBV5-1,-,CASRKGLLNTDTQYF
TRBD1,TRBJ2-5,TRBV7-2,-,CASSPRQGTQYF
-,TRBJ1-3,TRBV3-1/TRBV3-2,-,CASSQGTAGNTIYF
-,TRBJ1-1,TRBV30,-,CAWSQSENTEAFF
-,TRBJ1-1,TRBV4-1,-,CASSPLEGVVGAFF
-,TRBJ1-2,TRBV7-9,-,CASRRTDLYGYTF
TRBD1,TRBJ1-1,TRBV28,once,CASSTNRGWFEAFF
TRBD2,TRBJ2-7,TRBV18,-,CASSGPGLAGVTYEQYF
-,TRBJ2-3,TRBV18,-,CASSPFYTDTQYF
TRBD1,TRBJ2-7,TRBV30,once,CAWNDPWDRGFGEQYF
TRBD1,TRBJ1-5,TRBV24-1,-,CATSGRGRQPQHF
TRBD1,TRBJ1-2,TRBV19,-,CASSTGPGQRYGYTF
TRBD1,TRBJ2-7,TRBV19,-,CASSIETGGSYEQYF
-,TRBJ2-3,TRBV28,-,CASSPLASNSTDTQYF
TRBD1,TRBJ1-1,TRBV5-5,-,CASSPRDRVTEAFF
-,TRBJ2-1,TRBV7-9,-,CASSPYRGYNEQFF
TRBD2,TRBJ2-2,TRBV3-1/TRBV3-2,-,CASSLGLAGAGELFF
-,TRBJ2-7,TRBV7-9,once,CASSLRPSVYEQYF
TRBD2,TRBJ2-1,TRBV30,-,CAWSGLAHSYNEQFF
TRBD2,TRBJ2-1,TRBV5-1,-,CASRADGTTLNEQFF
TRBD1,TRBJ1-4,TRBV27,-,CASSFDRDNEKLFF
-,TRBJ1-3,TRBV20-1,-,CSASEGSGNTIYF
TRBD2,TRBJ2-3,TRBV5-1,-,CASSAGLAGSTDTQYF
TRBD1,TRBJ1-1,TRBV28,-,CASIRPGQGAREAFF